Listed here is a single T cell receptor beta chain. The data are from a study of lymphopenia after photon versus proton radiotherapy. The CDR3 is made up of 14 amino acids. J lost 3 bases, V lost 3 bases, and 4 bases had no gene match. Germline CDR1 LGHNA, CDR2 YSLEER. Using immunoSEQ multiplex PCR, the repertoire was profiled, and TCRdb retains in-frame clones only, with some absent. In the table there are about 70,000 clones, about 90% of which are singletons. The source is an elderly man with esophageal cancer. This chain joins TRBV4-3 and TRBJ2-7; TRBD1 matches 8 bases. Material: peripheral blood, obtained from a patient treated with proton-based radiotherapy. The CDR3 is CASSHNRGNYEQYF. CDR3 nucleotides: TGCGCCAGCAGCCACAACAGGGGGAACTACGAGCAGTACTTC.